These 15 T cell receptor beta chains share one sample of origin, sequenced in a study of T-cell reconstitution after alpha-beta-depleted transplantation in children. Unique molecular identifiers were incorporated during preparation of the TCRbeta library. MiXCR, applied by TCRdb to the PCR reads, yields one record per CDR3 protein. The data hold about 210,000 distinct CDR3 sequences, with roughly a sixth observed a single time. Specimen: PBMCs, mostly from graft donor cells, collected 360 days after TCRalphabeta/CD19-depleted stem cell transplant. These receptor sequences come from a male patient aged 2-15 years who had a stem cell transplant for acute lymphoblastic leukemia, so the T cells may come from the graft donor.

CDR3 protein: CASSLVQAYNEQFF. The CDR3 DNA follows: TGCGCCAGCAGCTTGGTACAGGCGTACAATGAGCAGTTCTTC. V gene TRBV5-1 combines with J gene TRBJ2-1; maybe TRBD1 (5 bases). V lost 0 bases and J 4 bases, leaving 8 bases between the germline ends. Germline CDR1 SGHRS, CDR2 YFSETQ. The CDR3 is 14 residues long. Complete variable domain (other parts from reference TRBV5-1 and TRBJ2-1): KAGVTQTPRYLIKTRGQQVTLSCSPISGHRSVSWYQQTPGQGLQFLFEYFSETQRNKGNFPGRFSGRQFSNSRSEMNVSTLELGDSALYLCASSLVQAYNEQFFGPGTRLTVL.

This clonotype was recorded a few times. V usage is TRBV27 and J usage is TRBJ2-7; D gene unclear. CDR1 is MNHEY, CDR2 SMNVEV, per germline (reference sequence). The CDR3 loop spans 15 amino acids. The ends were cut back, 5 bases at V and 3 bases at J, with 17 bases in the middle. The CDR3 is CASSLLPGSLYEQYF. DNA for the CDR3: TGTGCCAGCAGTCTCCTGCCGGGTTCTCTCTACGAGCAGTACTTC.

This clonotype was seen a handful of times. The V call is TRBV27, the J call TRBJ1-3, with unresolved D. V was pared by 6 bases and J by 0 bases, with 12 bases between. The length of the CDR3 is 15 residues. Germline loops: CDR1 MNHEY, CDR2 SMNVEV (reference sequence). The CDR3 loop is CASRLEGGSGNTIYF. In DNA form, the CDR3 reads TGTGCCAGCAGGCTGGAGGGTGGCTCTGGAAACACCATATATTTT.

This clonotype has only a few counts. The chain recombines TRBV20-1 with TRBJ2-5; 11 bases map to TRBD2. The CDR3 has 18 amino acids. Losses at the gene ends were 5 bases for V and 1 base for J; bases not matched to a gene: 15. CDR1 is DFQATT, CDR2 SNEGSKA, per germline (reference sequence). The CDR3: CSAAIGGRLAGIQETQYF. In nucleotides, the CDR3 is TGCAGTGCTGCGATCGGGGGCAGACTAGCGGGGATCCAAGAGACCCAGTACTTC.

The V call is TRBV7-2, the J call TRBJ1-2, with unresolved D. This CDR3 spans 14 amino acids. The germline V gene encodes CDR1 SGHTA and CDR2 FQGNSA. Trimming pared 2 bases from V and 0 bases from J, leaving 7 bases between. The CDR3 coding sequence is TGTGCCAGCAGCTTATCACATACTAACTATGGCTACACCTTC. As protein: CASSLSHTNYGYTF.

This clonotype has more than one count but fewer than ten. V is TRBV11-1 and J is TRBJ2-3, with 10 bases lining up with TRBD2. The length of the CDR3 is 16 residues. Germline CDR1 is SGHAT and CDR2 is FQDESV (reference sequence). The V and J ends lost 5 bases and 6 bases, in that order; junction bases with no gene match: 11. The DNA for the CDR3 is TGTGCCAGCAGCCGAGCGGAGCGGGGGGGCATGGATACGCAGTATTTT. This sequence encodes CASSRAERGGMDTQYF.

This chain uses TRBV20-1 with TRBJ2-5, with 10 bases fitting TRBD2. CDR1 is DFQATT, CDR2 SNEGSKA, per germline (reference sequence). The V segment lost 0 bases and the J segment 2 bases; nucleotides outside the gene matches: 3. CDR3 length: 15 amino acids. The CDR3 sequence: CSARDRTSGQETQYF. The CDR3 region has the DNA TGCAGTGCTAGAGATAGGACTAGCGGACAAGAGACCCAGTACTTC.

This chain uses TRBV10-3 with TRBJ2-5; 8 nucleotides line up with TRBD2. There are 14 residues in the CDR3. Germline assignment: CDR1 ENHRY and CDR2 SYGVKD. Unmatched junction bases numbered 2, after V lost 3 bases and J lost 2 bases. CDR3 coding DNA: TGTGCCATCAGTGATTTAGCGGGGCAAGAGACCCAGTACTTC. Residues: CAISDLAGQETQYF.

The rearrangement links TRBV12-3 or TRBV12-4 to TRBJ1-6, with D perhaps TRBD1 (6 bases). V was shortened by 5 bases and J by 10 bases, with 21 bases between the two germline ends. The CDR3 covers 16 residues. CDR3 region: CASSLTPTGPGSPLHF. CDR3 DNA: TGTGCCAGCAGTCTCACTCCCACAGGGCCTGGGTCACCCCTCCACTTT.

This clonotype came up a few times. The rearrangement joins TRBV28 to TRBJ1-2; weak D call: TRBD1 (6 bases). V lost 3 bases and J 8 bases, leaving 7 bases between the germline ends. The germline CDR1 and CDR2 sequences are MDHEN and SYDVKM. This CDR3 is 11 amino acids long. CDR3 residues: CASSFGGGYTF. The CDR3 DNA sequence: TGTGCCAGCAGTTTCGGGGGCGGCTACACCTTC.

The genes are TRBV6-1 and TRBJ2-5, with 9 bases aligning to TRBD1. The junction had 3 bases not matched to a gene; V was cut back by 0 bases and J by 4 bases. The CDR3 is 15 residues long. The germline V gene encodes CDR1 MNHNS and CDR2 SASEGT. The CDR3 loop reads CASSEAGQGGETQYF. The CDR3 DNA follows: TGTGCCAGCAGTGAAGCGGGACAGGGAGGAGAGACCCAGTACTTC.

This clonotype was counted many times. This chain connects TRBV5-4 to TRBJ2-5; tentatively, D is TRBD1 (5 bases). The CDR3 length is 16 residues. V lost 4 bases, J lost 5 bases, and 21 bases lay in between. Germline loops: CDR1 SGHNT, CDR2 YYREEE (reference sequence). The DNA of the CDR3 is TGTGCCAGCAGCCCGGACACCATAGGGATAGGGGAGACCCAGTACTTC. It codes for CASSPDTIGIGETQYF.

The gene calls are TRBV28 and TRBJ1-6; 7 bases are a match to TRBD1. V was pared by 2 bases and J by 9 bases, with 13 bases of the junction left unmatched. CDR3 length: 17 residues. CDR1 and CDR2 from the germline V gene are MDHEN and SYDVKM. CDR3 coding DNA: TGTGCCAGCAGTTTACTTGGGACAGCCGAGGGGTCTTCACCCCTCCACTTT. This codes for CASSLLGTAEGSSPLHF.

The chain carries TRBV10-3 and TRBJ2-3; TRBD2 might be the D (7 bases). V lost 8 bases and J 0 bases, leaving 12 bases between the germline ends. Germline lookup yields CDR1 ENHRY and CDR2 SYGVKD. There are 14 residues in the CDR3. The CDR3 coding sequence is TGTGCCATCTCGCGGGGGCAGAGCACAGATACGCAGTATTTT. This sequence encodes CAISRGQSTDTQYF.

This chain connects TRBV6-2 or TRBV6-3 to TRBJ1-1, with D possibly matching TRBD1 (6 bases). CDR3 length: 15 residues. The ends were cut back, 1 base at V and 1 base at J, with 10 bases in the middle. Germline V gene data show CDR1 as MNHEY and CDR2 as SVGEGT. CDR3 bases: TGTGCCAGCAGTTACTTATCGGACAGGAACACTGAAGCTTTCTTT. It yields the protein CASSYLSDRNTEAFF.